The 31 T cell receptor beta chains below come from one sample, sequenced in a study of molecular identifiers for immune sequencing clone quantification. In TCRdb, the PCR reads were re-called with MiXCR into one record per CDR3 protein. The sample holds 490,000 or so distinct CDR3 sequences, approximately 25% seen once. Material for sequencing was naive CD8+ T cells from blood, with Jurkat cell RNA spiked in. The subset here: FACS-sorted CD8+CD4-CCR7+CD45RA+ naive T cells. The receptor source for this set is a human donor in good health. Some libraries in this study had Jurkat cell RNA spiked in.

The chain uses TRBV28 and TRBJ2-1, with TRBD2 identical over 9 bases. The germline V gene encodes CDR1 MDHEN and CDR2 SYDVKM. The CDR3 length is 16 residues. V shed 7 bases, J shed 7 bases, and the junction held 14 bases outside the gene matches. The CDR3 region is CASNNGRVAGDNEQFF. CDR3 nucleotides: TGTGCCAGCAACAATGGGAGGGTAGCGGGGGATAATGAGCAGTTCTTC.

The chain combines TRBV6-2 or TRBV6-3 with TRBJ1-3; weak D call: TRBD1 (6 bases). Germline loops: CDR1 MNHEY, CDR2 SVGEGT. The CDR3 sequence is 17 residues long. The V and J ends lost 4 bases and 0 bases respectively, with 16 bases between them. CDR3 loop: CASSWDTYATSGNTIYF. The DNA for the CDR3 is TGTGCCAGCAGTTGGGACACCTACGCAACCTCTGGAAACACCATATATTTT.

A word on this clonotype: One base away lies a much larger clone, so this may be a sequencing read error. Because the CDR3 is missing its conserved closing phenylalanine or tryptophan, this is likely a read error. The chain employs TRBV29-1 and TRBJ1-1; D ambiguous. V was trimmed by 7 bases and J by 0 bases, leaving 9 bases between them. This CDR3 region has 12 residues. In germline, CDR1 is SQVTM, CDR2 ANQGSEA. CDR3 sequence: CSATAMNTEAFL. CDR3 sequence (DNA): TGCAGCGCAACAGCTATGAACACTGAAGCTTTCCTT.

This clonotype was counted ten times or more. The chain links TRBV20-1 to TRBJ2-3; D call uncertain. This CDR3 is 12 amino acids long. Germline CDR1 DFQATT, CDR2 SNEGSKA (reference sequence). Trimming removed 0 bases at V and 15 bases at J, with 16 bases between. The CDR3 bases are TGCAGTGCTAGAGATCAGAACCTAAATAGATATTTT. It translates to CSARDQNLNRYF.

Ten or more counts support this clonotype. The J gene is TRBJ2-5, the V gene TRBV7-9; 14 bases are shared with TRBD2. The germline gives CDR1 SEHNR, CDR2 FQNEAQ (reference sequence). The CDR3 contains 17 residues. J gave up 0 bases and V 5 bases, and 5 bases lay outside the gene matches. The CDR3 here is CASSKGTSGSYQETQYF. The CDR3 DNA follows: TGTGCCAGCAGCAAAGGGACTAGCGGGAGTTACCAAGAGACCCAGTACTTC.

This clonotype showed up just a few times. V and J are TRBV28 and TRBJ1-1; D may be TRBD1 (5 bases). Germline V gene data show CDR1 as MDHEN and CDR2 as SYDVKM. V shed 2 bases and J shed 8 bases, with 9 bases lying between them. The CDR3 covers 12 residues. The CDR3 sequence is CASSLPGVEAFF. The CDR3 coding sequence is TGTGCCAGCAGTTTACCGGGGGTAGAAGCTTTCTTT.

As concerns this clonotype: A read error may be the cause here, since a much bigger clone is one base away. J is TRBJ2-7 and V is TRBV5-1; D may be TRBD1 (5 bases). This CDR3 has 15 amino acids. The germline V gene has CDR1 SGHRS and CDR2 YFSETQ. The CDR3 sequence is CASSLDSASFYGQYF. CDR3 sequence (DNA): TGCGCCAGCAGCCTAGACAGTGCTAGTTTCTACGGGCAGTACTTC.

The chain employs TRBV12-3 or TRBV12-4 and TRBJ1-1, with 12 positions matching TRBD1. The CDR3 is 14 residues long. With 4 bases clipped from V and 8 bases from J, the junction kept 5 bases outside the gene matches. CDR3 sequence reads: CASSWAGTGGEAFF. The CDR3 DNA follows: TGTGCCAGCAGTTGGGCTGGGACAGGGGGCGAAGCTTTCTTT.

With respect to this clonotype: The junction shows a germline mismatch at one end, possibly a read error. J is TRBJ1-1 and V is TRBV9; D remains unclear. This CDR3 is 13 amino acids long. The germline CDR1 and CDR2 sequences are SGDLS and YYNGEE. DNA for the CDR3: TGTGCCAGCAGCGTAGGTGGCGCGACTGAAGCTCTCTTT. Translated: CASSVGGATEALF.

With respect to this clonotype: A much larger clone differs by one base, so this may be a read error. Lacking the conserved final phenylalanine or tryptophan, this CDR3 likely reflects a read error. The chain combines TRBV12-3 or TRBV12-4 with TRBJ1-1; TRBD1 might be the D (6 bases). This CDR3 spans 11 amino acids. V was pared by 4 bases and J by 10 bases, with 10 bases between. CDR3 in amino acids: CASSSGTPAFS. The CDR3 DNA is TGTGCCAGCAGTTCCGGGACACCAGCTTTCTCT.

This clonotype was observed at least ten times. The V call is TRBV6-5, the J call TRBJ2-1; TRBD1 might be the D (5 bases). The germline V gene has CDR1 MNHEY and CDR2 SVGAGI. V lost 2 bases to trimming and J lost 1 base, with 6 bases between them. The CDR3 contains 14 residues. The CDR3 sequence is CASSYDSSYNEQFF. DNA of the CDR3: TGTGCCAGCAGTTACGACAGTTCCTACAATGAGCAGTTCTTC.

V and J are TRBV12-3 or TRBV12-4 and TRBJ2-7; maybe TRBD1 (5 bases). The CDR3 runs to 15 residues. Deletions cut 4 bases from V and 3 bases from J, with 16 bases between. The CDR3 reads CASSSEARASYEQYF. CDR3 coding DNA: TGTGCCAGCAGTTCCGAGGCCAGGGCGAGCTACGAGCAGTACTTC.

This clonotype appeared many times. This chain links TRBV7-6 with TRBJ2-7; D is possibly TRBD2 (6 bases). Trimming removed 0 bases at V and 2 bases at J, with 8 bases between. Germline CDR1 and CDR2: SGHVS and FNYEAQ. This CDR3 spans 14 amino acids. CDR3 in DNA: TGTGCCAGCAGCTTAGCGGAGGGAGCCTACGAGCAGTACTTC. Encoded protein: CASSLAEGAYEQYF.

This clonotype was recorded at least ten times. The chain couples TRBV28 to TRBJ2-7; D is undetermined. V was cut by 3 bases and J by 7 bases, with 16 bases left in between. The CDR3 length is 14 residues. CDR1 MDHEN and CDR2 SYDVKM come from the germline V gene. CDR3 protein: CASSLGFRSHEQYF. The DNA of the CDR3 is TGTGCCAGCAGTTTGGGGTTTCGGAGCCATGAGCAGTACTTC.

The V gene is TRBV7-6, the J gene TRBJ2-7, with 8 nucleotides matching TRBD1. This CDR3 contains 14 residues. After removal of 2 bases from V and 3 bases from J, the junction contained 3 bases not matched to a gene. Germline CDR1 is SGHVS and CDR2 is FNYEAQ. For the CDR3, the DNA is TGTGCCAGCAGCTTACAGGGGGCGGACTACGAGCAGTACTTC. It yields the protein CASSLQGADYEQYF.

Note on this clonotype: This clone may be a read error of a much larger clone one base away. The chain carries TRBV4-1 and TRBJ2-1; D ambiguous. The V gene lost 6 bases and the J gene lost 12 bases, with 15 bases spanning the gap. Germline CDR1 is MGHRA and CDR2 is YSYEKL. The CDR3 sequence is 12 residues long. The CDR3 here is CASRDKTAGQFF. The CDR3 DNA reads as TGCGCCAGCAGAGACAAGACCGCCGGGCAGTTCTTC.

About this clonotype itself: One base away lies a much larger clone, so this may be a sequencing read error. CDR3 loop: CSARDSPAGPNTGELFF. CDR3 in DNA: TGCAGTGCTAGAGATAGCCCAGCGGGACCGAACACCGGGGAGCTGTTTTTT. V is TRBV20-1 and J is TRBJ2-2; 7 nucleotides line up with TRBD2. The CDR3 is made up of 17 amino acids. Unmatched junction bases numbered 7, after V lost 0 bases and J lost 0 bases. CDR1 DFQATT and CDR2 SNEGSKA come from the germline V gene (reference sequence).

This chain links TRBV27 with TRBJ2-5; 12 positions match TRBD2. CDR1 and CDR2 (germline): MNHEY, SMNVEV (reference sequence). V dropped 5 bases and J dropped 5; count of bases not matched to a gene: 9. This CDR3 region has 16 residues. CDR3 bases: TGTGCCAGCAGTCCCCTAGCGGGAGGGCCCGGTGAGACCCAGTACTTC. Amino acids: CASSPLAGGPGETQYF.

This clonotype was found many times. The V gene is TRBV5-6, the J gene TRBJ1-1; D is ambiguous. The CDR3 contains 12 residues. V was shortened by 4 bases and J by 2 bases, with 6 bases between the two germline ends. Per the germline V gene, CDR1 is SGHDT and CDR2 is YYEEEE. In nucleotides, the CDR3 is TGTGCCAGCAGCGAAGACAACACTGAAGCTTTCTTT. Translated, it gives CASSEDNTEAFF.

Only a few counts were recorded for this clonotype. The chain carries TRBV7-9 and TRBJ2-7; D may be TRBD1 or TRBD2 (5 bases each). The ends were cut back, 7 bases at V and 2 bases at J, with 18 bases in the middle. The CDR3 is 15 residues long. From germline, CDR1 is SEHNR and CDR2 FQNEAQ (reference sequence). CDR3 amino acids: CASNSVGEFPYEQYF. The CDR3 nucleotides read TGTGCCAGCAACTCGGTGGGGGAATTCCCCTACGAGCAGTACTTC.

This clonotype has just a few counts. The chain joins TRBV20-1 to TRBJ1-2; D is ambiguous. Per the germline V gene, CDR1 is DFQATT and CDR2 is SNEGSKA (reference sequence). The V end lost 8 bases, the J end lost 3 bases, and 13 bases lay between the germline ends. This CDR3 is 12 amino acids long. The CDR3 DNA follows: TGCAGTACCCAATCCATATACTATGGCTACACCTTC. It specifies CSTQSIYYGYTF.

This clonotype was counted many times. The chain recombines TRBV24-1 with TRBJ2-1; no clear D gene. Trimming took 0 bases from V and 9 from J, leaving 2 bases between them. This CDR3 has 11 residues. Germline V gene data show CDR1 as KGHDR and CDR2 as SFDVKD. This CDR3 is CATSDLVEQFF. CDR3 DNA sequence: TGTGCCACCAGTGATTTGGTTGAGCAGTTCTTC.

The chain joins TRBV19 to TRBJ2-2, with D unclear. There are 13 residues in the CDR3. V was cut by 7 bases and J by 2 bases, with 8 bases left in between. Germline loops: CDR1 LNHDA, CDR2 SQIVND (reference sequence). This CDR3 reads CASIWANTGELFF. In DNA form, the CDR3 reads TGTGCCAGTATATGGGCAAACACCGGGGAGCTGTTTTTT.

The J gene is TRBJ2-7, the V gene TRBV6-5; D may be TRBD1 (5 bases). There are 17 residues in the CDR3. Trimming removed 2 bases from V and 5 bases from J, with 22 bases in between. CDR1 is MNHEY, CDR2 SVGAGI, per germline. The CDR3 DNA reads TGTGCCAGCAGTTACGGCCCCCGGGCCCAGGGATTACACGAGCAGTACTTC. It translates to CASSYGPRAQGLHEQYF.

On this clonotype itself: This may be a read error, as it is one base from a much larger clone. Likely a read error: the CDR3 ends without its conserved phenylalanine or tryptophan. DNA for the CDR3: TGTGCCAGCAGCCGGACAGACTCTAATGAAAAACTGTTTTCT. Its translation: CASSRTDSNEKLFS. This rearrangement joins TRBV11-2 to TRBJ1-4, with a weak D call TRBD1 (6 bases). The germline V and J ends were trimmed by 5 bases and 3 bases, with 10 bases remaining between them. This CDR3 spans 14 amino acids. Germline loops: CDR1 SGHAT, CDR2 FQNNGV.

This clonotype occurred once. A much larger clone differs by one base, so this may be a read error. This chain joins TRBV7-2 and TRBJ1-1, with 7 bases lining up with TRBD1. Germline CDR1 and CDR2: SGHTA and FQGNSA. Germline trimming cut 5 bases from V and 5 bases from J; bases unmatched to any gene: 5. The CDR3 extends over 13 amino acids. The CDR3 DNA sequence: TGTGCCAGCAGCGTCACAGGGGAGACTGAAGCTTTCTTT. It yields the protein CASSVTGETEAFF.

This sequence joins TRBV4-3 and TRBJ1-5; no definite D call. Germline assignment: CDR1 LGHNA and CDR2 YSLEER. The CDR3 sequence is 13 residues long. Trimming left V 1 base short and J 5 bases short, with 6 bases between. CDR3 residues: CASSQVRDQPQHF. The CDR3 DNA follows: TGCGCCAGCAGCCAAGTCCGAGATCAGCCCCAGCATTTT.

This clonotype has ten or more counts. The V call is TRBV12-3 or TRBV12-4, the J call TRBJ1-1, with D unclear. The CDR3 loop spans 14 amino acids. V lost 3 bases to trimming and J lost 5 bases, with 13 bases between them. The CDR3 DNA reads as TGTGCCAGCAGTTTTCCAGGTGGTATTACTGAAGCTTTCTTT. The encoded protein is CASSFPGGITEAFF.

This chain uses TRBV5-1 with TRBJ2-1; 7 nucleotides agree with TRBD2. V was pared by 4 bases and J by 2 bases, with 9 bases of the junction left unmatched. The CDR3 loop spans 16 amino acids. Germline V gene data show CDR1 as SGHRS and CDR2 as YFSETQ. This chain's CDR3 is CASSPPSGIPYNEQFF. CDR3 DNA: TGCGCCAGCAGCCCCCCTAGCGGTATCCCCTACAATGAGCAGTTCTTC. The entire variable domain, with the rest obtained from reference TRBV5-1 and TRBJ2-1, is as follows: KAGVTQTPRYLIKTRGQQVTLSCSPISGHRSVSWYQQTPGQGLQFLFEYFSETQRNKGNFPGRFSGRQFSNSRSEMNVSTLELGDSALYLCASSPPSGIPYNEQFFGPGTRLTVL.

This clonotype was picked up many times. The chain joins TRBV28 to TRBJ1-1; 8 bases agree with TRBD1. Germline trimming cut 3 bases from V and 4 bases from J; bases unmatched to any gene: 4. The CDR3 loop spans 14 amino acids. Germline V gives CDR1 MDHEN, CDR2 SYDVKM. The CDR3 reads CASSFRGQVTEAFF. CDR3 in DNA: TGTGCCAGCAGTTTCAGGGGGCAGGTCACTGAAGCTTTCTTT.

A word on this clonotype: Relative to the germline gene, one junction end is altered; a read error may explain this. V usage is TRBV12-3 or TRBV12-4 and J usage is TRBJ2-4; D is perhaps TRBD1 (6 bases). This CDR3 spans 15 amino acids. DNA for the CDR3: TGTGCCGGCAGTATCGACACACAGGGCAATAACATTCAGTACTTC. Protein sequence: CAGSIDTQGNNIQYF.